This T cell receptor beta chain was obtained from a study of T cell responses to AZD1222 COVID-19 vaccine. TCRdb's copy holds only in-frame clones and misses some; the assay was immunoSEQ multiplex PCR. The sample shows about 160,000 clones, 90% of them seen only once. Study-wide results and caveats: The study sampled repertoires only after the peak T cell response. Two doses of AZD1222 preceded a rise in Spike-specific TCR breadth and depth. A mostly white British donor set with more females was recruited, and clonal diversity was possibly underestimated.

Of note for this clone: No antigen is known for it.

The CDR3 extends over 18 amino acids. Trimming stripped 5 bases from V and 0 bases from J, with 21 bases between. CDR1 and CDR2 from the germline V gene are SGHAT and FQNNGV. The sequenced sample was peripheral blood, obtained 28 days after the second AZD1222 dose. The chain couples TRBV11-2 to TRBJ2-3; D gene ambiguous. The sequence was collected from an adult who received the AZD1222 COVID-19 vaccine. The CDR3 region is CASSLRRIGRTSTDTQYF. CDR3 in DNA: TGTGCCAGCAGCCTTCGACGAATTGGACGTACGAGCACAGATACGCAGTATTTT.